This T cell receptor beta chain was profiled in a study of technical replicates of blood from a handful of donors. Points on this clone: The CDR3 ends on some other residue instead of the conserved phenylalanine or tryptophan, so this is likely a read error. No DNA is shown, since the ends of the CDR3 on it are uncertain; the CDR3 is the one TCRdb lists.

The protocol was immunoSEQ multiplex PCR, while the TCRdb copy is restricted to in-frame clones and leaves out a portion. The sample gives 50,000 or so clones, around nine tenths of which show up once; about 3.9% is in the top ten. The germline V gene has CDR1 SGDLS and CDR2 YYNGEE. The CDR3 extends over 11 residues, inclusive of both ends. The sequence came from a human donor in good health. Some clones in this sample may be carry-over from other donors' samples. Sequencing used PBMCs. The genes are TRBV9 and TRBJ2-3; TRBD2, as called in the table, went unchecked against the DNA. This CDR3 reads CASSAPLLASD.